What follows describes a single T cell receptor beta chain. It lacks a known antigen. The junction shows a germline mismatch at one end, possibly a read error. The cohort comprised hundreds of healthy bone marrow donors. All cohort members were sampled while nominally healthy, although unrecorded immune exposures were likely present. The donor was CMV seronegative and was included in the group of 352 seronegative cohort members. Each donor provided a peripheral blood sample, and peripheral blood mononuclear cells were used for TCR beta sequencing. Genomic DNA was extracted from the blood cell samples with the Qiagen DNeasy Blood Extraction Kit. The CDR3 holds 15 amino acids from the cysteine to the phenylalanine. Only the CDR3 DNA is retained, 45 bases long and in frame from the first base. CDR1 and CDR2 (SEHNR, FQNEAQ) derive from the germline V gene (reference sequence). The data stem from a study of cytomegalovirus exposure and HLA in healthy donors listed by TCRdb under 2017. At the level of the whole study: An earlier analysis of roughly 570 of the donors reported over 250 Gb of sequence data and around 100 million unique TCR beta sequences obtained from 180 million or so T cells. An early release that covered roughly 600 HLA-typed donors contained 300 to 350 gigabases of sequencing data and some 87 million unique TCR sequences. Among the approximately 420 genotyped donors, approximately 77% belonged to the genetic ancestry cluster associated with self-reported Caucasian donors. The study aimed to test whether signatures of past pathogen exposure could be identified by cataloging public T cell receptors. The study profiled the T cell repertoires of fewer than 850 subjects by immunosequencing and related them to cytomegalovirus serostatus. Besides the first cohort of some 670 subjects, a separate validation cohort made up of 120 different subjects was used. The study combined high-throughput TCR immunosequencing, statistical association of individual TCRs with disease status, and machine learning to predict cytomegalovirus infection status. A later analysis re-analyzed previously published TCR beta repertoires from several hundred donors and added high-resolution HLA genotyping to study TCR occurrence patterns. Rather than drawing on any new phenotypic data, the later analysis identified candidate immune exposures from TCR beta sequences and the way those sequences occurred across donors. To decide whether each TCR beta V gene segment behaved as functional or pseudogenic, an earlier analysis of some 540 of the donors relied on high-throughput TCR beta sequencing. Donor age, sex, ethnicity and CMV serostatus were compiled alongside the repertoire data. A later genetic analysis used genome-wide SNP genotypes for about 65% of the 666 donors, treating that subset as a discovery cohort. Every repertoire in the discovery cohort had been generated on one and the same sequencing platform. HLA typing included class I and class II loci at four-digit resolution. Typing coverage varied by locus: about 629-630 donors for A, B, C, DRB1 and DQB1; 522 for DQA1; nearly 610 for DPA1; under 490 for DPB1. Roughly 5 DR-DQ haplotypes were handled as single units for association and clustering because linkage in the cohort was strong. Among about 400 genotyped donors of the cohort, an average of approximately 240,000 unique TCR beta nucleotide sequences was sequenced per donor, of which about 19% were non-productive.

Library construction relied on the immunoSEQ multiplex PCR assay. For the multiplex PCR, a mixture combining 60 forward primers for TCR Vbeta segments and 13 reverse primers for TCR Jbeta segments was used. A multiplex PCR assay on genomic DNA amplified the CDR3 region of rearranged TCR beta genes. The Illumina HiSeq System was used to sequence the amplified TCR beta libraries as 87-base-pair reads. The paper's data handling went like this. A later analysis tallied 75 million to 95 million unique TCR beta chains across the 666 repertoires, and 10 million to 11 million of those chains were shared by two or more donors. A nearest-neighbor algorithm error-corrected the raw reads and collapsed the reads into unique sequences, merging closely related sequences to remove PCR and sequencing errors. V, D and J gene segments were assigned by aligning CDR3 sequences to IMGT reference sequences. Each retained sequence needed at least a six-nucleotide match to both a V gene segment and a J gene segment. Rearrangements were called productive when the CDR3 lacked stop codons and stayed in frame with V and J; all others were non-productive. CDR3 was defined by IMGT convention, running from the second conserved V-encoded cysteine to the conserved J-encoded phenylalanine. The earlier analysis of some 580 of the donors excluded any sequence lacking an unambiguous match to a single V gene segment. In an earlier analysis of some 590 of the donors, V segments were called functional above 56.7% productive rearrangements and were called segregating when the between-donor standard deviation exceeded 5%. A statistical classification framework was developed to diagnose cytomegalovirus status using the catalog of TCR beta chain sequences. In a later analysis, V and J genes were assigned by comparing TCR nucleotide sequences against IMGT/GENE-DB human TR gene sequences. Using the TCRdist pipeline, a later analysis assigned CDR3 sequences along with most-parsimonious VDJ recombination scenarios. In a later analysis, each TCR beta chain was defined by its CDR3 amino acid sequence together with its V-gene family, and reads without a unique V-gene family were excluded. A later analysis removed 450 to 600 highly shared, low-generation-probability nucleotide sequences to deal with suspected cross-contamination and a sequencing artifact. A later analysis calculated a clonal expansion index for each public chain from normalized within-repertoire ranks of inferred template counts. Generation probabilities in a later analysis came from a VDJ recombination model fitted to out-of-frame rearrangements, and those results were checked against IGoR. A later analysis scored TCR-TCR, TCR-HLA and TCR-CMV co-occurrence with hypergeometric tests, applying a repertoire-size bias correction to TCR pairs. To estimate false discovery rates, a later analysis permuted the HLA or CMV assignments 20 times. In a later analysis, co-occurring TCRs were grouped with DBSCAN, and TCRdist sequence similarity was added when clustering was performed within HLA-allele-positive subsets. Co-occurrence clustering excluded repertoires with fewer than 30,000 or more than 120,000 public chains, plus five with anomalous nucleotide sharing. The table comes from immuneACCESS by way of TCRdb, which keeps in-frame sequences with V and J called. Part of the clones is missing from these tables; in studies checked, under half for an unresolved V gene and the rest for unknown reasons. Clone size and the V and J calls come from that table; the DNA yielded D and trimming. The sample yields under 300,000 clones; about 93% were counted once. Less than 2% of the sample is in the top ten clones.

Overall study outcomes, separate from this receptor: The study listed approximately 160 TCR beta chains as associated with cytomegalovirus. The sequencing pipeline was judged likely to have produced a cluster of highly shared sequence variants as a technical artifact. A later analysis associated about 18,000 TCR beta sequences with specific HLA alleles at a false discovery rate of 0.05. The 87-base-pair reads could not distinguish some IMGT-functional V segments, including TRBV6-2 and TRBV6-3, so those segments were excluded. Correlated functional status among segregating V segments might be attributable to linkage disequilibrium, but an unknown experimental factor could not be ruled out. A further reported finding was that TCR beta sequences accurately predicted the HLA-A and HLA-B alleles for most subjects in the first cohort. According to a later analysis, TCR association rates differed among HLA loci, with DRB1 alleles showing the most associated TCRs and HLA-C alleles showing the fewest. Most TCR sequences were observed very rarely across donors, whereas some public TCRs were present in many individuals. V-gene and J-gene trimming of TCR beta chains was associated with a missense DCLRE1C variant in a later genetic analysis, and the association was replicated in an independent cohort. Assigning TCR associations to individual alleles was difficult when HLA alleles, especially DR and DQ, strongly co-occurred. The classifier was reported to diagnose cytomegalovirus status with high specificity and sensitivity in both the original and validation cohorts. The presence/absence analyses assumed that sequencing depth was roughly uniform across donors, and that assumption may not be true. Because counts were too low, under 20 rarely observed V segments, including chromosome 9 orphons, were left out of the earlier analysis of approximately 580 of the donors. In a later analysis, most CMV-associated TCR beta chains were found to appear HLA-restricted, with HLA associations seemingly driven largely by CMV exposure. In a later genetic analysis, fewer N-insertions in productive TCRs were reported among donors in an Asian-associated ancestry cluster than the approximately 670-donor mean. HLA typing was unavailable for some donors at each locus, so association tests used only the typed subset. The only immune exposure information available for the cohort was CMV serostatus. In an earlier analysis of more than 450 of the donors, most TCR beta V segments were observed in productive rearrangements about 87% or about 30% of the time, broadly matching IMGT annotations. A later analysis reported that several top co-occurrence clusters appeared linked to parvovirus B19, influenza, CMV and Epstein-Barr virus. Compared with equally common non-associated chains, HLA-associated TCR beta chains in a later analysis were more clonally expanded and had lower generation probabilities. The authors suggested that the approach could potentially be extended to other disease states and immunological phenotypes. This cohort had only TCR beta chains sequenced, and the lack of alpha or paired-chain data limited which features could be detected. In vitro tests confirmed that a few of the cytomegalovirus-associated TCR beta chains recognize cytomegalovirus antigens.

The sequencing input was PBMCs. The chain is assembled from TRBV7-9 and TRBJ1-5; 6 matching bases give a weak D call of TRBD1. The sequence was collected from a girl between 2 and 10 years old in good health and CMV-seronegative. The DNA reads as follows: TGTTCCAGCAGCTTAGAGGGGGATAGCAATCAGCCCCAGCATTTT. Translated, it reads CSSSLEGDSNQPQHF.